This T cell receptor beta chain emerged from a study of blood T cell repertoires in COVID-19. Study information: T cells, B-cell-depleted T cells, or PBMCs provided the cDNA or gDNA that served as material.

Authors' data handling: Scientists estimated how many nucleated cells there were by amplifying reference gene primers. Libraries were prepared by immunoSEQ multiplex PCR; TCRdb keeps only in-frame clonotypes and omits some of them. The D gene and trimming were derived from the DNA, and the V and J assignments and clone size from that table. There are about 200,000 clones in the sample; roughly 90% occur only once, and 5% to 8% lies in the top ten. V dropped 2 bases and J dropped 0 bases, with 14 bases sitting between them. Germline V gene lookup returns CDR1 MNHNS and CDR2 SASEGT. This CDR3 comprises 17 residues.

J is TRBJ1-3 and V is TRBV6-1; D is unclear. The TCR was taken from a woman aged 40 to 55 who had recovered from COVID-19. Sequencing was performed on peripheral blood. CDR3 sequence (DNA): TGTGCCAGCAGTGAAACCCCCCCACAGAGCTCTGGAAACACCATATATTTT. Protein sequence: CASSETPPQSSGNTIYF.